These 26 T cell receptor beta chains originate from one sample sequenced in a study of blood T cell repertoires in COVID-19. The assay was immunoSEQ multiplex PCR, and TCRdb's table has in-frame clones only and misses some. The table includes around 260,000 clones, 75% to 95% detected once. Sequenced input: PBMCs or T cells enriched from blood (not recorded which). The origin of the receptors is a woman aged 25 to 45 who had recovered from COVID-19.

The V and J genes are TRBV19 and TRBJ2-1; 8 nucleotides match TRBD1. Germline V lookup: CDR1 LNHDA, CDR2 SQIVND (reference sequence). This CDR3 contains 14 residues. V was pared by 4 bases and J by 5 bases, with 4 bases of the junction left unmatched. The CDR3, as DNA: TGTGCCAGTAGTAGGGACAGGAGTAACAATGAGCAGTTCTTC. It translates to CASSRDRSNNEQFF.

The rearrangement joins TRBV28 to TRBJ2-5, with 7 bases that match TRBD1. The CDR3 sequence is 16 residues long. Germline values: CDR1 MDHEN, CDR2 SYDVKM. V lost 5 bases and J lost 2; bases outside the gene matches: 11. The CDR3 nucleotides are TGTGCCAGCAGTACTCTATCCGGGACAGCACAAGAGACCCAGTACTTC. Its translation: CASSTLSGTAQETQYF.

The V call is TRBV3-1 (or the pseudogene TRBV3-2), the J call TRBJ1-1; D gene ambiguous. Germline CDR1 is LGHDT and CDR2 is YNNKEL (reference sequence). V shed 0 bases and J shed 5 bases, with 10 bases lying between them. This CDR3 has 14 amino acids. CDR3 region: CASSQDGGRTEAFF. The DNA of the CDR3 is TGTGCCAGCAGCCAAGATGGAGGGAGGACTGAAGCTTTCTTT.

J is TRBJ2-7 and V is TRBV28, with 11 nucleotides matching TRBD2. The trim removed 4 bases at V and 4 bases at J, leaving 15 bases unmatched. The CDR3 extends over 18 amino acids. Germline-derived CDR1 and CDR2 are MDHEN and SYDVKM. The CDR3 loop reads CASSSENHSGRASYEQYF. CDR3 coding DNA: TGTGCCAGCAGTTCGGAAAACCATAGCGGGAGGGCCAGTTACGAGCAGTACTTC.

The genes are TRBV9 and TRBJ2-7; TRBD2 aligns across 13 bases. V gave up 0 bases and J gave up 0 bases; unmatched junction bases: 6. This CDR3 spans 18 amino acids. Looked up from germline, CDR1 is SGDLS and CDR2 is YYNGEE. The CDR3 DNA follows: TGTGCCAGCAGCGTAGGGACTAGCGGGAGCCGTTTCTCCTACGAGCAGTACTTC. Residues: CASSVGTSGSRFSYEQYF.

This sequence joins TRBV28 and TRBJ2-1; 9 bases align to TRBD2. J was trimmed by 2 bases and V by 6 bases; bases with no gene match: 8. This CDR3 spans 16 amino acids. Looked up from germline, CDR1 is MDHEN and CDR2 is SYDVKM. CDR3 nucleotide sequence: TGTGCCAGCAGACCCCAAGCGGGAGGTCCCTACAATGAGCAGTTCTTC. Protein sequence: CASRPQAGGPYNEQFF.

V usage is TRBV19 and J usage is TRBJ2-5, with a possible D match to TRBD2 (5 bases). In germline, CDR1 is LNHDA, CDR2 SQIVND (reference sequence). This CDR3 comprises 14 residues. With 3 bases removed from V and 1 base from J, the gap between germline ends came to 9 bases. Here the CDR3 reads CASSIRGSQETQYF. CDR3 coding DNA: TGTGCCAGTAGTATCCGGGGATCCCAAGAGACCCAGTACTTC.

The chain couples TRBV9 to TRBJ2-1, with 10 bases lining up with TRBD2. The length of the CDR3 is 17 residues. Germline assignment: CDR1 SGDLS and CDR2 YYNGEE. Trimming took 0 bases from V and 6 from J; bases not matched to a gene: 9. The CDR3 protein is CASSVASSGRAANEQFF. The CDR3 nucleotides read TGTGCCAGCAGCGTAGCTTCGAGCGGGAGGGCCGCCAATGAGCAGTTCTTC.

This sequence joins TRBV5-6 and TRBJ2-1, with a tentative D call TRBD2 (6 bases). The ends were cut back, 4 bases at V and 10 bases at J, with 15 bases in the middle. Per germline, CDR1 SGHDT and CDR2 YYEEEE. This CDR3 comprises 13 residues. CDR3 nucleotide sequence: TGTGCCAGCAGCACCGGGACTGCCAGAGAGCAGTTCTTC. This codes for CASSTGTAREQFF.

This chain connects TRBV19 to TRBJ2-1; TRBD2 agrees at 13 bases. Germline loops: CDR1 LNHDA, CDR2 SQIVND (reference sequence). Germline trimming cut 5 bases from V and 10 bases from J; bases unmatched to any gene: 8. The CDR3 contains 15 residues. The CDR3 coding sequence is TGTGCCAGTAGTGAACTAGCGGGAGGGCTAGGGGAGCAGTTCTTC. Translating gives CASSELAGGLGEQFF.

The chain is built from TRBV18 and TRBJ1-4; D is perhaps TRBD1 (5 bases). Germline V CDR1 and CDR2: KGHSH, LQKENI. V lost 3 bases and J 1 base, leaving 6 bases between the germline ends. The CDR3 covers 14 residues. The CDR3 bases are TGTGCCAGCTCACCCACAGGAACTAATGAAAAACTGTTTTTT. Translation: CASSPTGTNEKLFF.

V gene TRBV6-2 or TRBV6-3 combines with J gene TRBJ2-3; a possible D gene is TRBD2 (6 bases). Germline V CDR1 and CDR2: MNHEY, SVGEGT. The CDR3 extends over 19 amino acids. Trimming pared 2 bases from V and 3 bases from J, leaving 24 bases between. Written as DNA, the CDR3 is TGTGCCAGCAGTTACCAATCCTCGTCCACTTCACTAGCAACAGATACGCAGTATTTT. This codes for CASSYQSSSTSLATDTQYF.

The chain uses TRBV7-2 and TRBJ2-1; 8 bases are a match to TRBD2. Trimming took 2 bases from V and 8 from J; bases not matched to a gene: 2. This CDR3 has 13 amino acids. Germline CDR1 and CDR2: SGHTA and FQGNSA. As DNA, the CDR3 is TGTGCCAGCAGCTTATTGCGGGAGGATGAGCAGTTCTTC. It encodes CASSLLREDEQFF.

This clone turned up a few times. The J gene is TRBJ1-1, the V gene TRBV13, with D unresolved. Trimming pared 5 bases from V and 5 bases from J, leaving 9 bases between. The CDR3 has 12 amino acids. Germline V CDR1 and CDR2: PRHDT, FYEKMQ (reference sequence). CDR3 nucleotides: TGTGCCAGCAGCGCCTACTTAACTGAAGCTTTCTTT. Protein product: CASSAYLTEAFF.

The V call is TRBV28, the J call TRBJ1-1, with D perhaps TRBD1 (6 bases). The CDR3 extends over 14 amino acids. Trimming left V 2 bases short and J 4 bases short, with 11 bases between. Looked up from germline, CDR1 is MDHEN and CDR2 is SYDVKM. The CDR3 sequence is CASSLPGAITEAFF. The CDR3 DNA sequence: TGTGCCAGCAGTTTACCAGGGGCGATCACTGAAGCTTTCTTT. The full variable domain, with the rest looked up from reference TRBV28 and TRBJ1-1, is DVKVTQSSRYLVKRTGEKVFLECVQDMDHENMFWYRQDPGLGLRLIYFSYDVKMKEKGDIPEGYSVSREKKERFSLILESASTNQTSMYLCASSLPGAITEAFFGQGTRLTVV.

The chain employs TRBV19 and TRBJ1-2; possibly TRBD1 for D (5 bases). The length of the CDR3 is 15 residues. V was clipped by 1 base and J by 4 bases, with 13 bases between them. Germline loops: CDR1 LNHDA, CDR2 SQIVND (reference sequence). The CDR3 sequence: CASSIGHRNSYGYTF. The CDR3 coding sequence is TGTGCCAGTAGTATAGGGCACAGGAACTCCTATGGCTACACCTTC.

This chain links TRBV7-2 with TRBJ1-1; D might be TRBD1 (6 bases). This CDR3 comprises 12 residues. Trimming cost V 5 bases and J 8 bases, with 12 bases left between them. CDR1 SGHTA and CDR2 FQGNSA come from the germline V gene. Written as DNA, the CDR3 is TGTGCCAGCAGCCCACGGACAGAGGAAGCTTTCTTT. Translation: CASSPRTEEAFF. The full variable domain, completed using reference TRBV7-2 and TRBJ1-1, is GAGVSQSPSNKVTEKGKDVELRCDPISGHTALYWYRQSLGQGLEFLIYFQGNSAPDKSGLPSDRFSAERTGGSVSTLTIQRTQQEDSAVYLCASSPRTEEAFFGQGTRLTVV.

The V call is TRBV6-5, the J call TRBJ1-1; the D is unclear. The CDR3 consists of 13 residues. V was clipped by 4 bases and J by 7 bases, with 13 bases between them. From germline, CDR1 is MNHEY and CDR2 SVGAGI. CDR3 amino acids: CASSSRGAREAFF. As DNA, the CDR3 is TGTGCCAGCAGTTCCCGGGGAGCCCGTGAAGCTTTCTTT.

This chain links TRBV27 with TRBJ2-3; TRBD2 agrees at 8 bases. This CDR3 spans 16 amino acids. Looked up from germline, CDR1 is MNHEY and CDR2 is SMNVEV (reference sequence). V shed 3 bases and J 2 bases; nucleotides not matched to a gene: 7. The CDR3 DNA sequence: TGTGCCAGCAGTTTGCGCCCAGCGGGGGCCACAGATACGCAGTATTTT. It is translated as CASSLRPAGATDTQYF.

CDR3 nucleotide sequence: TGTGCCAGCAGTTCCTCGTCGGACGGGACCTACGAGCAGTACTTC. Encoded protein: CASSSSSDGTYEQYF. This sequence joins TRBV6-5 and TRBJ2-7; TRBD2 might be the D (5 bases). The CDR3 consists of 15 residues. Germline values: CDR1 MNHEY, CDR2 SVGAGI. With 4 bases removed from V and 2 bases from J, the gap between germline ends came to 15 bases.

This clone showed up just once. The rearrangement links TRBV27 to TRBJ1-1, with D perhaps TRBD1 (6 bases). The germline gives CDR1 MNHEY, CDR2 SMNVEV (reference sequence). This CDR3 has 14 amino acids. V lost 5 bases to trimming and J lost 3 bases, with 13 bases between them. This CDR3 is CASSTSRQDTEAFF. The CDR3 DNA is TGTGCCAGCAGTACATCCCGACAGGACACTGAAGCTTTCTTT.

The chain couples TRBV12-3 or TRBV12-4 to TRBJ1-2; a possible D gene is TRBD1 (5 bases). The V end was cut by 2 bases, the J end by 8 bases, with 9 bases between. The CDR3 contains 12 residues. The CDR3 is CASSLQGSGYTF. In DNA form, the CDR3 reads TGTGCCAGCAGTTTACAGGGAAGCGGCTACACCTTC.

The DNA of the CDR3 is TGTGCCACCAGCAGAGATACAACAGGGGGCCACGAGCAGTACTTC. This translates into CATSRDTTGGHEQYF. This chain connects TRBV15 to TRBJ2-7; 9 positions match TRBD1. Germline loops: CDR1 LNHNV, CDR2 YYDKDF (reference sequence). J gave up 5 bases and V 0 bases, and 5 bases lay outside the gene matches. The CDR3 is 15 residues long.

This chain uses TRBV28 with TRBJ2-7; TRBD1 aligns across 9 bases. Trimming cost V 6 bases and J 4 bases; bases outside gene matches: 4. CDR3 length: 13 amino acids. Germline V gene data show CDR1 as MDHEN and CDR2 as SYDVKM. The CDR3 nucleotides read TGTGCCAGCAGGGGACAGGGAAGGTACGAGCAGTACTTC. This codes for CASRGQGRYEQYF.

This sequence joins TRBV2 and TRBJ2-5; possibly TRBD2 for D (7 bases). CDR3 length: 16 residues. Germline CDR1 SNHLY, CDR2 FYNNEI. Trimming took off 0 bases at V and 4 bases at J, with 15 bases between the two ends. The CDR3 DNA follows: TGTGCCAGCAGTGAAGCCCGAGGGGGGGGCGCAGAGACCCAGTACTTC. This sequence encodes CASSEARGGGAETQYF.

The V call is TRBV30, the J call TRBJ1-5, with D maybe TRBD1 (5 bases). Deletions cut 2 bases from V and 7 bases from J, with 12 bases between. Germline values: CDR1 GTSNPN, CDR2 SVGIG (reference sequence). CDR3 length: 13 residues. This CDR3 reads CAWSTGVEQPQHF. The DNA for the CDR3 is TGTGCCTGGAGTACAGGAGTGGAACAGCCCCAGCATTTT.